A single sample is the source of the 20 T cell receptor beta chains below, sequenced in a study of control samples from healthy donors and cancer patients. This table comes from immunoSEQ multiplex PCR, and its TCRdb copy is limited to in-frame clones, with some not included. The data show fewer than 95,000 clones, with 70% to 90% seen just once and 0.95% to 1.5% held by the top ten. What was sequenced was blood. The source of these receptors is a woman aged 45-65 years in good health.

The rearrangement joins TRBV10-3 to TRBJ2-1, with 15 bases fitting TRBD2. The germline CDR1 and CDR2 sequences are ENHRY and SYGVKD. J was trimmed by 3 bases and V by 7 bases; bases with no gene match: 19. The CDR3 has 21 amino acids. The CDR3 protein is CAITGGGLAGGPNHNYNEQFF. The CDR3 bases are TGTGCCATCACAGGAGGGGGACTAGCGGGGGGACCAAACCACAACTACAATGAGCAGTTCTTC.

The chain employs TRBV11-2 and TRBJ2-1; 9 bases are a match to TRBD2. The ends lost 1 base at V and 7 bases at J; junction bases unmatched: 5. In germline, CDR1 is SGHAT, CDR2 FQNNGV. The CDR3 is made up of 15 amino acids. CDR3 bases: TGTGCCAGCAGCTTAGTGAGCGGGAGGTCTAATGAGCAGTTCTTC. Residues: CASSLVSGRSNEQFF.

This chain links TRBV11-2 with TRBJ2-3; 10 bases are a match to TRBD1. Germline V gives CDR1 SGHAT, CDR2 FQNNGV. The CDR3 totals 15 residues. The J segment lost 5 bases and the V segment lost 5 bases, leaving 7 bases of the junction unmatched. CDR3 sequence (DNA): TGTGCCAGCAGCCGGACAGGGGGTCTGGAAGATACGCAGTATTTT. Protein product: CASSRTGGLEDTQYF.

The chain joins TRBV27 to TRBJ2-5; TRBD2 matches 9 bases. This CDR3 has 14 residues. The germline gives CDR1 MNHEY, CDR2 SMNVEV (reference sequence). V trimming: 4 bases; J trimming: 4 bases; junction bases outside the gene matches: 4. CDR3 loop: CASSSVAGAETQYF. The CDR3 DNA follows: TGTGCCAGCAGTTCCGTAGCGGGAGCAGAGACCCAGTACTTC.

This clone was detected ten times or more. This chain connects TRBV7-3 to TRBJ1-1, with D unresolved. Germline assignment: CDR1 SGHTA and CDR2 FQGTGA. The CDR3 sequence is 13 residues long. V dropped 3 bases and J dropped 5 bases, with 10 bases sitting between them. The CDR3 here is CASSLQGNTEAFF. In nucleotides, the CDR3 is TGTGCCAGCAGCTTGCAAGGGAATACTGAAGCTTTCTTT.

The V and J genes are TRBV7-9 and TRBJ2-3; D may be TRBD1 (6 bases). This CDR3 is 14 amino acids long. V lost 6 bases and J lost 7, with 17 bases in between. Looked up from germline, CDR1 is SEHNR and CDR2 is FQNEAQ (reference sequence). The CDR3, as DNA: TGTGCCAGCAGTACTGACAGGACACAACATACGCAGTATTTT. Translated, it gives CASSTDRTQHTQYF.

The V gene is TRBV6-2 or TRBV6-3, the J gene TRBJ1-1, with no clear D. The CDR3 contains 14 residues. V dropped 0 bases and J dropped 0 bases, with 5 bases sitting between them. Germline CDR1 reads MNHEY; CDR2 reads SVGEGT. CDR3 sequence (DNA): TGTGCCAGCAGTTACTCGACCTTGAACACTGAAGCTTTCTTT. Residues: CASSYSTLNTEAFF.

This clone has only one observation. The CDR3 bases are TGTGCCAGCAGTGAGAACAGGGGGCTCCACGAGCAGTACTTC. Amino acid sequence: CASSENRGLHEQYF. This sequence joins TRBV2 and TRBJ2-7, with 9 bases fitting TRBD1. The germline gives CDR1 SNHLY, CDR2 FYNNEI. This CDR3 spans 14 amino acids. With V trimmed by 3 bases and J by 5 bases, 5 bases remained unmatched.

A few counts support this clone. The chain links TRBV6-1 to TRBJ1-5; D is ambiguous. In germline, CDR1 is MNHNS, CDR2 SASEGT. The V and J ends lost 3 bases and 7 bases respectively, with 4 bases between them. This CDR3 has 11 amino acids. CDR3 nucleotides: TGTGCCAGCAGTGAGTACCAGCCCCAGCATTTT. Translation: CASSEYQPQHF.

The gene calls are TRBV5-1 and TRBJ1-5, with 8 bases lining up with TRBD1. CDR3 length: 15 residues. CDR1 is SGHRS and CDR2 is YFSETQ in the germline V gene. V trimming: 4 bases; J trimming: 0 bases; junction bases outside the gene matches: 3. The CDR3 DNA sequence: TGCGCCAGCAGCCCACAGGGGGATAGCAATCAGCCCCAGCATTTT. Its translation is CASSPQGDSNQPQHF.

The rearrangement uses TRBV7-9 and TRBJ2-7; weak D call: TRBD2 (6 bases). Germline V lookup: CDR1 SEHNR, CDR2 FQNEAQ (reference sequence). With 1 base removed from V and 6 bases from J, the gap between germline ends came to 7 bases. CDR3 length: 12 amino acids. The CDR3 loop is CASSLEAGEQYF. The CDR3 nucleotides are TGTGCCAGCAGCTTAGAAGCGGGCGAGCAGTACTTC.

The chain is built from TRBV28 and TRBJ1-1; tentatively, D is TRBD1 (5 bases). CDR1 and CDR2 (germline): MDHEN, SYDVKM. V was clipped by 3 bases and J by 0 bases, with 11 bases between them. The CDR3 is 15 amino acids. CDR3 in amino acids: CASSFGGNMNTEAFF. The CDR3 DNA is TGTGCCAGCAGTTTCGGGGGAAACATGAACACTGAAGCTTTCTTT.

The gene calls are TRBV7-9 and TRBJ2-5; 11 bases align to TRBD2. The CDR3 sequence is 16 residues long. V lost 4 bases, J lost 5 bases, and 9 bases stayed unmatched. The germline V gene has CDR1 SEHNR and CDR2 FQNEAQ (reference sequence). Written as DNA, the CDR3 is TGTGCCAGCAGCTCCCTTAGCGGGGGGGCCGCGGAGACCCAGTACTTC. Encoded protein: CASSSLSGGAAETQYF.

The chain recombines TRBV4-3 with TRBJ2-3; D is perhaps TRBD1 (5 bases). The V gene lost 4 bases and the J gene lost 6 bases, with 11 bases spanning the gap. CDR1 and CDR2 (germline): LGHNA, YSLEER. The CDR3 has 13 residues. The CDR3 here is CASSLSKGDTQYF. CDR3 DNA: TGCGCCAGCAGCCTTTCGAAGGGGGATACGCAGTATTTT.

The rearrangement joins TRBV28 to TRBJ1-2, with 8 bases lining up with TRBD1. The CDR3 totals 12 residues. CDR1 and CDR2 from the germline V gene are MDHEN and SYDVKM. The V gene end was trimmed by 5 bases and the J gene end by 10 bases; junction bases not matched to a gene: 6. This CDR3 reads CASSPKDRVYTF. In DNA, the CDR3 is TGTGCCAGCAGTCCGAAGGACAGGGTCTACACCTTC.

The DNA for the CDR3 is TGCGCCAGCAGTCATCCTATACGCGGGCCCCAGCATTTT. This codes for CASSHPIRGPQHF. The V gene is TRBV23-1, the J gene TRBJ1-5; D not certain. TRBV23-1 is classed as an ORF, of uncertain function. The CDR3 spans 13 residues. With 3 bases removed from V and 9 bases from J, the gap between germline ends came to 12 bases.

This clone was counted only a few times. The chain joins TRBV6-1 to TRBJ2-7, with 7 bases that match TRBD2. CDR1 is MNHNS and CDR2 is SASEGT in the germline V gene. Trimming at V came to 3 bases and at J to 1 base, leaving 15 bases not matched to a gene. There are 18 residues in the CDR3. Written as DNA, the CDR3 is TGTGCCAGCAGTGATAAAAAGAGGTCGGGGGGAAAATCCTACGAGCAGTACTTC. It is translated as CASSDKKRSGGKSYEQYF.

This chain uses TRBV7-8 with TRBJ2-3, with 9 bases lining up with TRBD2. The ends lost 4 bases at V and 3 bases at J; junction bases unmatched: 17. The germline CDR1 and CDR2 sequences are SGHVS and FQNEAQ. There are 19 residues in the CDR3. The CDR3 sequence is CASSSHTFLAGGRTDTQYF. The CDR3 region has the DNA TGTGCCAGCAGCTCCCACACTTTTTTGGCGGGAGGGAGAACAGATACGCAGTATTTT.

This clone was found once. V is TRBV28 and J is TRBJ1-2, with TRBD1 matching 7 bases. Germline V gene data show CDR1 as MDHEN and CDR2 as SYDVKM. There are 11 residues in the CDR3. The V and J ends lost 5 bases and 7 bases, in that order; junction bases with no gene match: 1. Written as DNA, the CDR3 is TGTGCCAGCAGTGACAGGGTTGGCTACACCTTC. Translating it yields CASSDRVGYTF.

The chain's CDR3 is CASSLDFTSGRPNEQFF. CDR3 bases: TGTGCCAGCAGTCTCGATTTCACTAGCGGGCGTCCAAATGAGCAGTTCTTC. This chain connects TRBV28 to TRBJ2-1; 9 nucleotides line up with TRBD2. The CDR3 sequence is 17 residues long. V shed 5 bases, J shed 7 bases, and the junction held 15 bases outside the gene matches. Germline lookup yields CDR1 MDHEN and CDR2 SYDVKM.